These T cell receptor beta chains were read from a single sample in a study of shared clonotypes between healthy human individuals. Some clones are missing from TCRdb's copy, which holds only in-frame ones; the method was immunoSEQ multiplex PCR. The top ten hold about 1.5% of the sample, which has roughly 2.1 million clones, 85% to 95% seen once. What was sequenced was naive CD8+ T cells from PBMCs. The receptor set was obtained from a young man in good health. Some clones in this sample may be carry-over from other donors' samples. The CDR3 runs from the conserved cysteine through the conserved F or W. Each record gives: J gene, V gene, CDR3 protein.

J gene: TRBJ2-7
V gene: TRBV6-6
CDR3 protein: CASSYSEGTLASEQYF

J gene: TRBJ2-7
V gene: TRBV27
CDR3 protein: CASSPSRMLGREQYF

J gene: TRBJ1-4
V gene: TRBV6-6
CDR3 protein: CASSPPGDLGKLFF

J gene: TRBJ2-3
V gene: TRBV5-6
CDR3 protein: CASRLRQGVLTDTQYF

J gene: TRBJ1-3
V gene: TRBV7-2
CDR3 protein: CASSPRDRVGNTIYF

J gene: TRBJ2-5
V gene: TRBV7-9
CDR3 protein: CASSPRARGETQYF

J gene: TRBJ2-3
V gene: TRBV7-9
CDR3 protein: CASSLVAAADTQYF

J gene: TRBJ1-2
V gene: TRBV19
CDR3 protein: CASSIPTRRTDYYGYTF

J gene: TRBJ2-7
V gene: TRBV7-8
CDR3 protein: CASRERGSYEQYF

J gene: TRBJ1-5
V gene: TRBV10-3
CDR3 protein: CAISESVGQGTHF

J gene: TRBJ2-2
V gene: TRBV27
CDR3 protein: CASSPGLLTGELFF

J gene: TRBJ2-2
V gene: TRBV5-1
CDR3 protein: CASSLQGARGTGELFF

J gene: TRBJ1-2
V gene: TRBV7-9
CDR3 protein: CASSWPRTGGSYGYTF